This T cell receptor (beta chain) comes out of a study of spatial heterogeneity in lung cancer. Whole-study context: The donors, 72 patients with untreated early-stage non-small cell lung cancer, provided the samples. Alpha-chain sequences were consistently detected less often than beta-chain sequences. Study-wide results and limits: Among blood samples, ubiquitous expanded tumor TCRs appeared more at resection than at follow-up.

Stated time point: blood at routine non-recurrence follow-up after resection. Whole RNA from tumor, nontumor lung or frozen PBMC was sequenced unsorted. A distinct unique molecular identifier was carried by each TCR cDNA molecule. TCRdb itself ran the 5' RACE reads through MiXCR, one entry per CDR3 protein. The table shows around 120,000 distinct CDR3 sequences, with 9.5% to 15% occurring only once. This clonotype was seen ten or more times. The antigen remains unidentified. V was trimmed by 6 bases and J by 4 bases, leaving 15 bases between them. CDR1 is MDHEN and CDR2 is SYDVKM in the germline V gene. The CDR3 is made up of 14 amino acids.

The specimen was PBMCs, collected at follow-up. The rearrangement joins TRBV28 to TRBJ2-5, with D maybe TRBD1 (6 bases). This clonotype was sampled from a male donor with early-stage non-small cell lung cancer. The DNA for the CDR3 is TGTGCCAGCAGCTGGGGGCAGGGCATAGAGACCCAGTACTTC. This gives the protein CASSWGQGIETQYF.